This T cell receptor (beta chain) was found in a study of STAT3 mutations in large granular lymphocyte leukemia. Study at large: Roughly half the longitudinally sequenced T-LGLL patients had canonical STAT3 mutations. Roughly 40% of treated T-LGLL patients showed hematologic response to immunosuppression.

Findings of the study overall: In about 30% of the 18 patients, new TCR clonotypes emerged after therapy. No sample exists from the first appearance of each clone. In T-cell large granular lymphocyte leukemia, about half of patients showed multiple immunodominant subclonotypes.

The CDR3 consists of 14 residues. The V gene's germline CDR1 is SGHKS and CDR2 YYEKEE (reference sequence). Trimming took off 1 base at V and 1 base at J, with 8 bases between the two ends. Sequencing was performed with immunoSEQ multiplex PCR; in TCRdb, only in-frame clones are kept and a portion is missing. The sample lists some 10,000 clones, roughly 85% seen once, with approximately 87% in the top ten. In the case of this clone: The antigen is unknown.

Input material: peripheral blood mononuclear cells. J is TRBJ1-1 and V is TRBV5-5; no reliable D call. This receptor was taken from an elderly man with T-cell large granular lymphocyte leukemia. Some clones in this sample may be carry-over from other donors' samples. CDR3 amino acids: CASSLYSGNTEAFF. Here the CDR3 DNA reads TGTGCCAGCAGCTTGTACAGTGGGAACACTGAAGCTTTCTTT.